Shown below are 5 T cell receptor beta chains from a single sample sequenced in a study of blood T cell repertoires in COVID-19 (dated by TCRdb to 2018 to 2021). The library relied on the immunoSEQ multiplex PCR assay. Entries here come from immuneACCESS through TCRdb and include only in-frame sequences with V and J called. Some clones fail to appear in such tables; in the studies checked, an unresolved V gene covers under half of the shortfall, and the cause of the remainder is unknown. Here the sample has about 400,000 clones; about 89% occur a single time. The top ten clonotypes cover roughly 4.3% of the sample. Source material: peripheral blood. The receptor source for this set is a woman in her twenties or thirties with acute or convalescent COVID-19.

This chain uses TRBV5-1 with TRBJ1-2; no reliable D call. V dropped 1 base and J dropped 0 bases, with 4 bases sitting between them. The germline V gene has CDR1 SGHRS and CDR2 YFSETQ. The CDR3 covers 13 residues. The CDR3 is CASSLTANYGYTF. The CDR3 region has the DNA TGCGCCAGCAGCTTGACAGCTAACTATGGCTACACCTTC.

The chain uses TRBV5-1 and TRBJ2-2; D is possibly TRBD2 (6 bases). The V gene's germline CDR1 is SGHRS and CDR2 YFSETQ. V lost 0 bases to trimming and J lost 4 bases, with 13 bases between them. This CDR3 is built from 16 residues. The CDR3 sequence is CASSLVGGVVTGELFF. As DNA, the CDR3 is TGCGCCAGCAGCTTGGTAGGCGGGGTGGTCACCGGGGAGCTGTTTTTT.

This chain joins TRBV6-2 or TRBV6-3 and TRBJ1-1; D uncertain. This CDR3 has 19 amino acids. Germline CDR1 is MNHEY and CDR2 is SVGEGT. V was clipped by 2 bases and J by 0 bases, with 22 bases between them. The CDR3 spells CASSYIVGEAYPLNTEAFF. The CDR3 coding sequence is TGTGCCAGCAGTTACATTGTCGGAGAGGCGTACCCCTTGAACACTGAAGCTTTCTTT.

This chain joins TRBV5-6 and TRBJ2-5, with TRBD2 matching 9 bases. The V and J ends lost 2 bases and 4 bases, in that order; junction bases with no gene match: 9. CDR3 length equals 16 residues. The germline CDR1 and CDR2 sequences are SGHDT and YYEEEE. The CDR3 protein is CASSFGRGGAPETQYF. Here the CDR3 DNA reads TGTGCCAGCAGCTTCGGGCGCGGGGGGGCCCCAGAGACCCAGTACTTC.

The chain uses TRBV2 and TRBJ1-6; 7 positions match TRBD1. This CDR3 spans 13 amino acids. From germline, CDR1 is SNHLY and CDR2 FYNNEI. The trim removed 6 bases at V and 7 bases at J, leaving 3 bases unmatched. The CDR3 DNA reads as TGTGCCAGCAGAAACAGGGGCAATTCACCCCTCCACTTT. Encoded protein: CASRNRGNSPLHF.